This T cell receptor (beta chain) was sequenced during a study of human T cells and chemical hapten exposure. In the study overall: The sensitizing agent was 2% DPC, placed on around 2 cm by around 2 cm of upper inner arm skin. Diphenylcyclopropenone was applied weekly to patients' scalps across the roughly 24-week study.

Study-wide findings and caveats: Patch test score rose with PT1 expanded TCRs, significant at 8, 16, 32, not 4.

Time point reported: patch test 2, 6 weeks after DPC sensitization. Treatment here: therapeutic diphenylcyclopropenone sensitization with weekly scalp DPC. About this clonotype itself: Its matching antigen is unknown.

The CDR3 spans 13 residues. V was cut by 6 bases and J by 5 bases, with 10 bases left in between. One entry per CDR3 protein, called by TCRdb with MiXCR from the RACE reads. The table has hundreds of thousands of distinct CDR3 sequences, about 6% seen once; the top ten hold around 6%. This material consisted of whole blood, taken in connection with sensitization to the hapten diphenylcyclopropenone (DPC). J is TRBJ2-2 and V is TRBV12-3 or TRBV12-4; maybe TRBD1 (6 bases). The TCR sequence derives from a woman aged 18-29 years with alopecia areata. Some clones in this sample may be carry-over from other donors' samples. The CDR3, as DNA: TGTGCCAGCAGACTTACAGGGACCGGGGAGCTGTTTTTT. Its protein is CASRLTGTGELFF.